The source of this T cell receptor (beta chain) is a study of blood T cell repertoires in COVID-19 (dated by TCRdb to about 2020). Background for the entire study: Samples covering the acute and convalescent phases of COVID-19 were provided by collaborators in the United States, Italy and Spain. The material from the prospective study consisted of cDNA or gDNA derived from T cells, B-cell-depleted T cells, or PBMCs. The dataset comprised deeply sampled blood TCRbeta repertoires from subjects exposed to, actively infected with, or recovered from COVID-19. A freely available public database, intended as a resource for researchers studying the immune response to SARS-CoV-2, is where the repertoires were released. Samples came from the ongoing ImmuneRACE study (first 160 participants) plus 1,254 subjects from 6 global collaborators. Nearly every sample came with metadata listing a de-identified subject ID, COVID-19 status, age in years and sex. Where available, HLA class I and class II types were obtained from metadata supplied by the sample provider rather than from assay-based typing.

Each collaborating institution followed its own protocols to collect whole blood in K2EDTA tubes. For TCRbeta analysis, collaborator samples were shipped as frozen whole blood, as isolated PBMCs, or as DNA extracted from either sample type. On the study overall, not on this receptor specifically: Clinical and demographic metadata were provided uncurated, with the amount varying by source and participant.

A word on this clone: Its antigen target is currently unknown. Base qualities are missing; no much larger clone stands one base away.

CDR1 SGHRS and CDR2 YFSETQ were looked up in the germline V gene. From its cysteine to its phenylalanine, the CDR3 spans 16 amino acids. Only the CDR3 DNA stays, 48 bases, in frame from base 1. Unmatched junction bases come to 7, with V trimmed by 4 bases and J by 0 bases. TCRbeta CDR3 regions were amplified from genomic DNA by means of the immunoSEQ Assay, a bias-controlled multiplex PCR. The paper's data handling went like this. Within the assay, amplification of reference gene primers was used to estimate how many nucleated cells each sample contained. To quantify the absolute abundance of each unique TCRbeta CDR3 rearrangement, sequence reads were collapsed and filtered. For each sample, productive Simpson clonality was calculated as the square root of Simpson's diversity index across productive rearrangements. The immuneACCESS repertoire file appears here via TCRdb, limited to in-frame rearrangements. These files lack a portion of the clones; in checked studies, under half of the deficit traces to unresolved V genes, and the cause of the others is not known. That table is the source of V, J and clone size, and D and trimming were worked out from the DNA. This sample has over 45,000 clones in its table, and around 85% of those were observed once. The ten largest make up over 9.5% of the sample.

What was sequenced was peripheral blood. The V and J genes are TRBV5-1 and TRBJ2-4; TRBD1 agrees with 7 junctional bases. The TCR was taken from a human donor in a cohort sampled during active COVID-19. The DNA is TGCGCCAGCAGCCACGGGACAGCCGTAGCCAAAAACATTCAGTACTTC. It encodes CASSHGTAVAKNIQYF.